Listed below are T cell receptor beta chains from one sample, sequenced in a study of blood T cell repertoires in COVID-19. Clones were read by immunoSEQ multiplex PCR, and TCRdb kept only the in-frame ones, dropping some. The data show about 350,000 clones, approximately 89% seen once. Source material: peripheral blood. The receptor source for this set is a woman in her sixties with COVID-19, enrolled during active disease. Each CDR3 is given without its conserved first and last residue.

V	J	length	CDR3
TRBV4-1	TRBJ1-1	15	ASSQATGRFMNTEAF
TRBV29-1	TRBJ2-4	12	SVMRGGRQNIQY
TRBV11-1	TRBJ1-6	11	ASSSFGNSPLH
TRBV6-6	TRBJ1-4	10	ASSPGNEKLF
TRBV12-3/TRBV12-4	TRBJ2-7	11	ASSLFGGYEQY
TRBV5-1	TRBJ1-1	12	ASSPGQPNTEAF
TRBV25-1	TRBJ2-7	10	ASSERSYEQY
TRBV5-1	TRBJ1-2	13	ASSPGQSLNYGYT
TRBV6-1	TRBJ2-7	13	ASSERGRRPYEQY
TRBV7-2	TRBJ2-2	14	ASSPRGGLDTGELF
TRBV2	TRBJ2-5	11	ASSEIGDGTQY
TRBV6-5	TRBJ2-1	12	ASSMTDSHNEQF
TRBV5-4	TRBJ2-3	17	ASSLGPLAGGVGTDTQY
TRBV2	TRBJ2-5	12	ASSDIGRAETQY
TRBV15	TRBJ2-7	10	ATSRPFQEQY
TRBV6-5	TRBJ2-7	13	ASSYPSGGINEQY
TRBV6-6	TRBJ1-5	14	ASRSGGVGSNQPQH
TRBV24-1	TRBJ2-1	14	ATSGPSDRGPYEQF
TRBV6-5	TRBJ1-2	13	ASSPWDTPNYGYT
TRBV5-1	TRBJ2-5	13	ASSSYGGLEETQY
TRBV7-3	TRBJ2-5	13	ASSSSGARAETQY
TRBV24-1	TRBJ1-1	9	ATSIGEEAF
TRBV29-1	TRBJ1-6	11	SVRDRGNSPLH
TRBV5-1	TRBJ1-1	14	ASSLAVSTGYTEAF
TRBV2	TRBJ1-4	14	ASSEGRVSTNEKLF
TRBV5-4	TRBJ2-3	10	ASSLERDTQY
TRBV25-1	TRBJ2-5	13	ASSEARLVYETQY
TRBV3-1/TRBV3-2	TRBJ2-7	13	ASSPTGIFNYEQY
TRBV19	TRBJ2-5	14	ASSRNLGGGGETQY
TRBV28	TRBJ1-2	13	ASNSRGKGPYGYT
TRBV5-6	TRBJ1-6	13	ASRSDRGYNSPLH
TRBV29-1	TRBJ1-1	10	SVPPGGTEAF
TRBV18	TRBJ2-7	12	ASSPLEESYEQY
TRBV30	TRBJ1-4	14	AWSRDLGQKFEKLF
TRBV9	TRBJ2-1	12	ASSVVEDEDEQF
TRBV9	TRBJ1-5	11	ASSFQGHQPQH
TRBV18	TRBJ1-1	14	ASSIAGGLSSTEAF
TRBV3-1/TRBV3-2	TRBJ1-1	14	ASSQDQTGWGLEAF
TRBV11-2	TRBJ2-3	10	ASTGAGGTQY